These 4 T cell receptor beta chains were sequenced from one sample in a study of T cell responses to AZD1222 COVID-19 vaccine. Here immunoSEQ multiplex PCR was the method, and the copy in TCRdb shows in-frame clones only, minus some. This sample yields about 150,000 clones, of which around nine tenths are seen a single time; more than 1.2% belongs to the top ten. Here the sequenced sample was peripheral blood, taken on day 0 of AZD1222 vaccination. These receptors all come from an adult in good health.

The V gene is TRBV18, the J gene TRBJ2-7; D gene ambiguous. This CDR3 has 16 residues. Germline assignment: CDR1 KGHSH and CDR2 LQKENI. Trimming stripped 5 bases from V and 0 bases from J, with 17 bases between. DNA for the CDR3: TGTGCCAGCTCAAAGTCGGGCAGGCTATACTCCTACGAGCAGTACTTC. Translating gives CASSKSGRLYSYEQYF.

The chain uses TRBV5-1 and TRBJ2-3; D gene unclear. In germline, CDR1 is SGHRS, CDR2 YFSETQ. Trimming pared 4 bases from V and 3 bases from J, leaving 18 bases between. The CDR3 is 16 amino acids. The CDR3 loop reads CASSPALGSWTDTQYF. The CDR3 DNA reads TGCGCCAGCAGCCCGGCCTTAGGGTCTTGGACAGATACGCAGTATTTT.

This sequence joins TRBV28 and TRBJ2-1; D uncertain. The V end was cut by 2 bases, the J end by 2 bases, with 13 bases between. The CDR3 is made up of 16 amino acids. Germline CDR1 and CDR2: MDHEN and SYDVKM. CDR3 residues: CASSLRSRQPYNEQFF. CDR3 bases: TGTGCCAGCAGTTTACGAAGCAGGCAACCCTACAATGAGCAGTTCTTC.

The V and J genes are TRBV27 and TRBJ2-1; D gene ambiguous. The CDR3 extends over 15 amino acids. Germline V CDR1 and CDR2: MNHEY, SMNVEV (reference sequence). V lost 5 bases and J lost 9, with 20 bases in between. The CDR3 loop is CASSHRVPIGGEQFF. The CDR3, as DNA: TGTGCCAGCAGTCACCGGGTCCCTATAGGCGGTGAGCAGTTCTTC.